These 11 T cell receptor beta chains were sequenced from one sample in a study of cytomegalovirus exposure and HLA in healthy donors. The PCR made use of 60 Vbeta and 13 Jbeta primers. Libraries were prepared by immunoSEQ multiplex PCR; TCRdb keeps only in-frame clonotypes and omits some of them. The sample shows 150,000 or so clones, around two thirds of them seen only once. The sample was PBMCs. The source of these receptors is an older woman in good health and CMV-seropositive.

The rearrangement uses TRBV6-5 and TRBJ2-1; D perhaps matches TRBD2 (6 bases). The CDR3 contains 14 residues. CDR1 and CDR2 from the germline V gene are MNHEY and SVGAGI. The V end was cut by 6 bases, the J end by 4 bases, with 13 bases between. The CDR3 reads CASRLAADYNEQFF. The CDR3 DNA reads TGTGCCAGCAGGTTAGCGGCCGATTACAATGAGCAGTTCTTC.

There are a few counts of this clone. The DNA of the CDR3 is TGTGCCAGCAGCCCAAAACAGGGGCCCTATGGCTACACCTTC. Translating gives CASSPKQGPYGYTF. V usage is TRBV9 and J usage is TRBJ1-2; 7 nucleotides line up with TRBD1. Germline trimming cut 4 bases from V and 4 bases from J; bases unmatched to any gene: 7. The germline gives CDR1 SGDLS, CDR2 YYNGEE. The CDR3 is made up of 14 amino acids.

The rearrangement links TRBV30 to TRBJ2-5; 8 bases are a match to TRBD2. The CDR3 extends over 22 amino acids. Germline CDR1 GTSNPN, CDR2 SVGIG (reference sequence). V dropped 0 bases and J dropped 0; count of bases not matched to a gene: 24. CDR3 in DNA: TGTGCCTGGAGTGTACCCGGGCAGGGGACGACTAGCGCCGAAAGTTACCAAGAGACCCAGTACTTC. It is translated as CAWSVPGQGTTSAESYQETQYF.

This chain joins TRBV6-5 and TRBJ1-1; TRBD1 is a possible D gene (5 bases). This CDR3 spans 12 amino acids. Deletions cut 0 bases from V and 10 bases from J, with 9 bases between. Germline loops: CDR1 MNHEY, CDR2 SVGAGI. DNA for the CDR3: TGTGCCAGCAGTTACTCCCAGGGCACAGCTTTCTTT. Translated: CASSYSQGTAFF.

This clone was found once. In nucleotides, the CDR3 is TGTGCCAGCGGACTCGGACAGGCAGGAGAAAAACTGTTTTTT. Translating it yields CASGLGQAGEKLFF. V and J are TRBV28 and TRBJ1-4; 7 bases are shared with TRBD1. This CDR3 is built from 14 residues. The J segment lost 8 bases and the V segment lost 8 bases, leaving 11 bases of the junction unmatched. Germline values: CDR1 MDHEN, CDR2 SYDVKM.

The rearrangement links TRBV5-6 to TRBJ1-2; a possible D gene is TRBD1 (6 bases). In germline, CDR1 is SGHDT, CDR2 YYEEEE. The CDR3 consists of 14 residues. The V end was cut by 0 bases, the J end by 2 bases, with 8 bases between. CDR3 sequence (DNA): TGTGCCAGCAGCTTGGGCAGGGGAAACTATGGCTACACCTTC. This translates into CASSLGRGNYGYTF.

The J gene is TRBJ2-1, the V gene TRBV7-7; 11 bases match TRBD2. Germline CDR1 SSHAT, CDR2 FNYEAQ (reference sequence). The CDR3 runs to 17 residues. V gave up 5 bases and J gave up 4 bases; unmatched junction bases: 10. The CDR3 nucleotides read TGTGCCAGCAGCCCCGGGACTAGCGGTCCGCCTTACAATGAGCAGTTCTTC. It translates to CASSPGTSGPPYNEQFF.

DNA for the CDR3: TGTGCCAGCAGACAGCCTTACGCTAACTATGGCTACACCTTC. Translation: CASRQPYANYGYTF. The rearrangement uses TRBV7-8 and TRBJ1-2; D is unresolved. Trimming removed 6 bases from V and 0 bases from J, with 11 bases in between. Germline CDR1 reads SGHVS; CDR2 reads FQNEAQ. The CDR3 length is 14 residues.

As DNA, the CDR3 is TGTGCCAGCAGCTTGGCCGGGACTAGCGGCTCCTACGAGCAGTACTTC. As protein: CASSLAGTSGSYEQYF. This rearrangement joins TRBV5-4 to TRBJ2-7; the match to TRBD2 covers 11 bases. Unmatched junction bases numbered 2, after V lost 0 bases and J lost 0 bases. This CDR3 is built from 16 residues. Germline CDR1 SGHNT, CDR2 YYREEE (reference sequence).

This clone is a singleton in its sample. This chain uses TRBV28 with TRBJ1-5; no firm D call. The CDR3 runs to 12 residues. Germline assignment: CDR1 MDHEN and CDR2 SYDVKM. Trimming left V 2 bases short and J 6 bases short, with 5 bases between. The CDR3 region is CASSLQVQPQHF. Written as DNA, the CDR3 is TGTGCCAGCAGTTTACAGGTTCAGCCCCAGCATTTT.

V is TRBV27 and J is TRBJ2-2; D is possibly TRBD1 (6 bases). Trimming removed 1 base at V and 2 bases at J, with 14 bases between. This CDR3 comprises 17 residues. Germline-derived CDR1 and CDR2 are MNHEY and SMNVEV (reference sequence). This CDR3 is CASSLLGRGVNTGELFF. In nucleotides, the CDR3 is TGTGCCAGCAGTTTATTGGGCAGGGGCGTCAACACCGGGGAGCTGTTTTTT.